The 21 T cell receptor beta chains below were found in one sample sequenced in a study of blood T cell repertoires in COVID-19. Some clones are missing from TCRdb's copy, which holds only in-frame ones; the method was immunoSEQ multiplex PCR. Altogether some 340,000 clones are present, about 85% being singletons, with the ten largest covering roughly 3.9%. The specimen was peripheral blood. These receptor sequences come from a woman in her late teens or twenties with acute or convalescent COVID-19.

This rearrangement joins TRBV24-1 to TRBJ2-5; 8 bases match TRBD1. The length of the CDR3 is 15 residues. V dropped 3 bases and J dropped 4; count of bases not matched to a gene: 6. CDR1 KGHDR and CDR2 SFDVKD come from the germline V gene. The CDR3, as DNA: TGTGCCACCAGTGATCCCCGGACAGGGACAGAGACCCAGTACTTC. This sequence encodes CATSDPRTGTETQYF.

The rearrangement links TRBV5-4 to TRBJ2-2; D unclear. Trimming took 4 bases from V and 5 from J, leaving 6 bases between them. The CDR3 is made up of 12 amino acids. Germline V gene sequence: CDR1 SGHNT, CDR2 YYREEE (reference sequence). CDR3: CASSSETGELFF. In DNA form, the CDR3 reads TGTGCCAGCAGCAGTGAGACCGGGGAGCTGTTTTTT.

This chain joins TRBV3-1 (or the pseudogene TRBV3-2) and TRBJ2-5; 14 bases are a match to TRBD2. CDR1 is LGHDT, CDR2 YNNKEL, per germline (reference sequence). This CDR3 contains 19 residues. Trimming removed 0 bases from V and 4 bases from J; junction bases left unmatched: 10. In DNA, the CDR3 is TGTGCCAGCAGCCAAGATTCACGAAAGACTAGCGGGGGGGCAGAGACCCAGTACTTC. This codes for CASSQDSRKTSGGAETQYF.

This chain connects TRBV5-5 to TRBJ1-1, with D uncertain. Germline loops: CDR1 SGHKS, CDR2 YYEKEE (reference sequence). This CDR3 has 16 residues. Trimming shortened V by 4 bases and J by 0 bases, and 16 bases separated the two germline ends. The CDR3 here is CASSLPSVFMNTEAFF. The CDR3 bases are TGTGCCAGCAGCCTCCCGTCAGTGTTCATGAACACTGAAGCTTTCTTT.

This chain connects TRBV3-1 (or the pseudogene TRBV3-2) to TRBJ2-2; 9 nucleotides match TRBD1. The CDR3 is 16 residues long. The junction had 6 bases not matched to a gene; V was cut back by 4 bases and J by 3 bases. Germline V lookup: CDR1 LGHDT, CDR2 YNNKEL (reference sequence). The chain's CDR3 is CASSRGTGRYTGELFF. In nucleotides, the CDR3 is TGTGCCAGCAGCCGCGGGACAGGGCGGTACACCGGGGAGCTGTTTTTT.

This chain joins TRBV29-1 and TRBJ2-3; 7 bases match TRBD2. The CDR3 spans 14 residues. Losses at the gene ends were 5 bases for V and 2 bases for J; bases not matched to a gene: 7. Germline CDR1 SQVTM, CDR2 ANQGSEA. CDR3 loop: CSVQPGLNTDTQYF. The CDR3 DNA is TGCAGCGTTCAACCGGGACTAAACACAGATACGCAGTATTTT.

V and J are TRBV18 and TRBJ1-2; D unclear. The CDR3 sequence is 13 residues long. Trimming removed 1 base at V and 4 bases at J, with 7 bases between. CDR1 is KGHSH, CDR2 LQKENI, per germline. The CDR3 sequence is CASSPRQVYGYTF. CDR3 in DNA: TGTGCCAGCTCACCACGGCAGGTCTATGGCTACACCTTC. Complete variable domain (other parts from reference TRBV18 and TRBJ1-2): NAGVMQNPRHLVRRRGQEARLRCSPMKGHSHVYWYRQLPEEGLKFMVYLQKENIIDESGMPKERFSAEFPKEGPSILRIQQVVRGDSAAYFCASSPRQVYGYTFGSGTRLTVV.

This chain connects TRBV28 to TRBJ1-4, with D tentatively TRBD1 (5 bases). V was shortened by 2 bases and J by 4 bases, with 8 bases between the two germline ends. The CDR3 runs to 14 residues. Germline V gene sequence: CDR1 MDHEN, CDR2 SYDVKM. CDR3 in DNA: TGTGCCAGCAGTTTAGGACACCTTAATGAAAAACTGTTTTTT. Amino acid sequence: CASSLGHLNEKLFF.

The genes are TRBV7-2 and TRBJ2-7, with D perhaps TRBD1 (6 bases). Germline assignment: CDR1 SGHTA and CDR2 FQGNSA. Trimming pared 4 bases from V and 0 bases from J, leaving 7 bases between. The CDR3 covers 13 residues. CDR3 loop: CASSSGHSYEQYF. The CDR3 DNA sequence: TGTGCCAGCAGCTCGGGACACTCCTACGAGCAGTACTTC.

V and J are TRBV5-6 and TRBJ1-2; 11 bases match TRBD1. This CDR3 spans 14 amino acids. Looked up from germline, CDR1 is SGHDT and CDR2 is YYEEEE. With 4 bases clipped from V and 6 bases from J, the junction kept 5 bases outside the gene matches. CDR3 nucleotide sequence: TGTGCCAGCAGCCCGGGACAGGGGGGGCATGGCTACACCTTC. It is translated as CASSPGQGGHGYTF.

The chain combines TRBV5-1 with TRBJ2-5, with TRBD2 identical over 8 bases. CDR1 and CDR2 from the germline V gene are SGHRS and YFSETQ. After removal of 4 bases from V and 4 bases from J, the junction contained 9 bases not matched to a gene. This CDR3 is 15 amino acids long. CDR3 coding DNA: TGCGCCAGCAGCATCGGACTAGCTAACGGAGAGACCCAGTACTTC. Protein product: CASSIGLANGETQYF.

V gene TRBV6-5 combines with J gene TRBJ2-7, with D possibly being TRBD2 (6 bases). V was cut by 2 bases and J by 1 base, with 12 bases left in between. This CDR3 comprises 15 residues. Germline CDR1 reads MNHEY; CDR2 reads SVGAGI. CDR3 DNA sequence: TGTGCCAGCAGTTACCTGGAGGGTCGATCCTACGAGCAGTACTTC. This encodes CASSYLEGRSYEQYF.

The gene calls are TRBV18 and TRBJ2-7; TRBD2 matches 9 bases. The germline V gene encodes CDR1 KGHSH and CDR2 LQKENI. Trimming took 5 bases from V and 3 from J; bases not matched to a gene: 20. CDR3 length: 19 residues. CDR3 sequence: CASSLRQGTVFSGSYEQYF. CDR3 nucleotide sequence: TGTGCCAGCTCATTACGACAGGGAACCGTTTTTAGCGGGAGCTACGAGCAGTACTTC.

The V call is TRBV10-2, the J call TRBJ1-6; D unresolved. V shed 2 bases and J shed 6 bases, with 8 bases lying between them. The germline CDR1 and CDR2 sequences are WSHSY and SAAADI. CDR3 length: 14 residues. The CDR3 here is CASSEGGRNSPLHF. CDR3 sequence (DNA): TGCGCCAGCAGTGAGGGCGGTCGTAATTCACCCCTCCACTTT.

The chain is built from TRBV6-5 and TRBJ1-5; perhaps TRBD1 as D (5 bases). The CDR3 covers 16 residues. V gave up 0 bases and J gave up 5 bases, with 14 bases separating them. Germline lookup yields CDR1 MNHEY and CDR2 SVGAGI. The CDR3 sequence: CASSYSWSGQDQPQHF. As DNA, the CDR3 is TGTGCCAGCAGTTACTCGTGGTCAGGGCAAGATCAGCCCCAGCATTTT.

The chain has TRBV9 and TRBJ2-2; D may be TRBD1 (6 bases). V was clipped by 4 bases and J by 0 bases, with 22 bases between them. Germline CDR1 reads SGDLS; CDR2 reads YYNGEE. The CDR3 covers 19 residues. The CDR3 loop reads CASSRRQGNRATNTGELFF. The CDR3 nucleotides read TGTGCCAGCAGCAGGAGACAAGGGAACAGGGCAACGAACACCGGGGAGCTGTTTTTT.

The rearrangement joins TRBV3-1 (or the pseudogene TRBV3-2) to TRBJ1-6, with D perhaps matching TRBD1 (5 bases). Per the germline V gene, CDR1 is LGHDT and CDR2 is YNNKEL (reference sequence). This CDR3 is built from 14 residues. V was pared by 8 bases and J by 5 bases, with 13 bases between. CDR3 in DNA: TGTGCCAGCGGAGCCAGGGCTAATAATTCACCCCTCCACTTT. Translating gives CASGARANNSPLHF.

The chain employs TRBV27 and TRBJ2-1; 9 nucleotides agree with TRBD2. This CDR3 is built from 14 residues. Germline V gene data show CDR1 as MNHEY and CDR2 as SMNVEV (reference sequence). V lost 2 bases and J lost 9; bases outside the gene matches: 5. This CDR3 is CASSLRGLAAEQFF. The CDR3 coding sequence is TGTGCCAGCAGTTTAAGGGGACTAGCTGCTGAGCAGTTCTTC.

V usage is TRBV9 and J usage is TRBJ2-2, with 10 nucleotides matching TRBD2. V gave up 8 bases and J gave up 2 bases; unmatched junction bases: 3. Per germline, CDR1 SGDLS and CDR2 YYNGEE. This CDR3 has 14 residues. CDR3 sequence: CASRTSGNTGELFF. DNA for the CDR3: TGTGCCAGTCGGACTAGCGGAAACACCGGGGAGCTGTTTTTT. The full variable domain, its missing parts supplied by reference TRBV9 and TRBJ2-2, is DSGVTQTPKHLITATGQRVTLRCSPRSGDLSVYWYQQSLDQGLQFLIQYYNGEERAKGNILERFSAQQFPDLHSELNLSSLELGDSALYFCASRTSGNTGELFFGEGSRLTVL.

The V gene is TRBV19, the J gene TRBJ1-1; D gene unclear. V was trimmed by 0 bases and J by 11 bases, leaving 16 bases between them. Germline CDR1 LNHDA, CDR2 SQIVND (reference sequence). This CDR3 has 14 residues. In nucleotides, the CDR3 is TGTGCCAGTAGTATAGATATGACACGTGGAACGGCTTTCTTT. Its protein product is CASSIDMTRGTAFF.

CDR3 region: CASSFSGSGEAFF. In DNA, the CDR3 is TGTGCCAGCAGTTTTTCGGGGTCAGGTGAAGCTTTCTTT. The J gene is TRBJ1-1, the V gene TRBV27, with no clear D. Trimming took off 3 bases at V and 7 bases at J, with 12 bases between the two ends. Germline V gene sequence: CDR1 MNHEY, CDR2 SMNVEV (reference sequence). The CDR3 has 13 amino acids.